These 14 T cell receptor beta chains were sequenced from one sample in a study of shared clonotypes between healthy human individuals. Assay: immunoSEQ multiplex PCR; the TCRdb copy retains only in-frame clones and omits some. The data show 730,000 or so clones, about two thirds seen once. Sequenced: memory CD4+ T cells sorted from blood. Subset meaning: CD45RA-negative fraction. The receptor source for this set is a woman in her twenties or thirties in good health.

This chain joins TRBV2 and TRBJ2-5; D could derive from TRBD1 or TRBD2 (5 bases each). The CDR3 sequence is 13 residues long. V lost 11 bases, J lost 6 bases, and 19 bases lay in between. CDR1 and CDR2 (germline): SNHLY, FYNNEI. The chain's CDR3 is CAGAVQGGQTQYF. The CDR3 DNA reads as TGTGCCGGAGCGGTTCAGGGTGGGCAGACCCAGTACTTC.

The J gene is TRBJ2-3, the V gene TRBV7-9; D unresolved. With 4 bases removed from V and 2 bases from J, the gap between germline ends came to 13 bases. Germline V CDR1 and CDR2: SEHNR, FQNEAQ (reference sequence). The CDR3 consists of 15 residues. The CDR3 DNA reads TGTGCCAGCAGCTCCGCGGCTATGGACACAGATACGCAGTATTTT. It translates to CASSSAAMDTDTQYF.

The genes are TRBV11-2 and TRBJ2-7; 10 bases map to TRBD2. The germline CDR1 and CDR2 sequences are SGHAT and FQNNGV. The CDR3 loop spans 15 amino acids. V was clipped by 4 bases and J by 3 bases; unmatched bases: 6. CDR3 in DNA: TGTGCCAGCAGCTCTCTAGCGGGGGTAAACTACGAGCAGTACTTC. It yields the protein CASSSLAGVNYEQYF.

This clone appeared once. CDR3 coding DNA: TGTGCCAGCAGCTTCGGCAGGGCGGGCACTGAAGCTTTCTTT. This translates into CASSFGRAGTEAFF. This rearrangement joins TRBV11-2 to TRBJ1-1, with D possibly being TRBD1 (5 bases). V lost 3 bases, J lost 4 bases, and 12 bases lay in between. The V gene's germline CDR1 is SGHAT and CDR2 FQNNGV. This CDR3 spans 14 amino acids.

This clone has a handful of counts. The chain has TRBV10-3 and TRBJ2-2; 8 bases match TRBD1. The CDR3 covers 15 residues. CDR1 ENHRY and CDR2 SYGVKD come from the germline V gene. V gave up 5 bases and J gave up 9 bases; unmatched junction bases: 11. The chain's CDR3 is CAISPGTGYHRELFF. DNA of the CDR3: TGTGCCATCAGTCCTGGGACAGGTTACCACCGGGAGCTGTTTTTT.

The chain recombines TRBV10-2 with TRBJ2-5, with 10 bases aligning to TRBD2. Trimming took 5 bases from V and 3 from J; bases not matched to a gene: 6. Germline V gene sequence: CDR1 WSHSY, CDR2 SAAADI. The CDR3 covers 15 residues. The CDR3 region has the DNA TGCGCCAGCAGTCTGGCTAGCGGGAGTGAAGAGACCCAGTACTTC. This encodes CASSLASGSEETQYF.

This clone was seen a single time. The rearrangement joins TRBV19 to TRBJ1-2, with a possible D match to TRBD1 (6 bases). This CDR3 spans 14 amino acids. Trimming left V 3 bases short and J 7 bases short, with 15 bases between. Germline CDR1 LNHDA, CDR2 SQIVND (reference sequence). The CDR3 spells CASSILRTEGGYTF. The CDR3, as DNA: TGTGCCAGTAGTATCCTCCGGACAGAGGGTGGCTACACCTTC.

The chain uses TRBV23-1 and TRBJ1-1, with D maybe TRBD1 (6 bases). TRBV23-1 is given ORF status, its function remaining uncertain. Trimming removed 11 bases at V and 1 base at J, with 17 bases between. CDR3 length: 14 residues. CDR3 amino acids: CAPRGGRRNTEAFF. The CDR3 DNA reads TGCGCCCCGAGGGGGGGCAGACGGAACACTGAAGCTTTCTTT.

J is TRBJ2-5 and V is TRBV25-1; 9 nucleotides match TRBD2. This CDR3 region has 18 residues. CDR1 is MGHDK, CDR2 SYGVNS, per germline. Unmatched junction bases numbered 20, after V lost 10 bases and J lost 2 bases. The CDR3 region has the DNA TGTGCCACCAACCCCTGGGGAGCGGGAGGACCCACTCAAGAGACCCAGTACTTC. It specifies CATNPWGAGGPTQETQYF. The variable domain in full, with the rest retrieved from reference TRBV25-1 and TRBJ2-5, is EADIYQTPRYLVIGTGKKITLECSQTMGHDKMYWYQQDPGMELHLIHYSYGVNSTEKGDLSSESTVSRIRTEHFPLTLESARPSHTSQYLCATNPWGAGGPTQETQYFGPGTRLLVL.

The CDR3 DNA reads as TGTGCCAGTAGGAAGCCGGGACAGGGCTATGGCTACACCTTC. The encoded protein is CASRKPGQGYGYTF. The chain employs TRBV19 and TRBJ1-2, with 9 bases fitting TRBD1. The junction had 6 bases not matched to a gene; V was cut back by 6 bases and J by 4 bases. Per the germline V gene, CDR1 is LNHDA and CDR2 is SQIVND (reference sequence). This CDR3 has 14 residues.

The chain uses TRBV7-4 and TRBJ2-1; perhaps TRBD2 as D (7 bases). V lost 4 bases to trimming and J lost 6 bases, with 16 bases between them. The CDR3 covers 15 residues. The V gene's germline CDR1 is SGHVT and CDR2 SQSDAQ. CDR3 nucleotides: TGTGCCAGCAGCTCGCTGGGCGGGGGCTCCAATGAGCAGTTCTTC. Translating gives CASSSLGGGSNEQFF.

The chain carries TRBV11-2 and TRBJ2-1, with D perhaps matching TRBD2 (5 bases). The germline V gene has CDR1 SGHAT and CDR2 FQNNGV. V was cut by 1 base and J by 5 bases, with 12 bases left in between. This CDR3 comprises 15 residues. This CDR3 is CASSLVSGTHNEQFF. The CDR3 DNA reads TGTGCCAGCAGCTTAGTAAGCGGTACGCACAATGAGCAGTTCTTC. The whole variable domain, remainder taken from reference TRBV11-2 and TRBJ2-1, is EAGVAQSPRYKIIEKRQSVAFWCNPISGHATLYWYQQILGQGPKLLIQFQNNGVVDDSQLPKDRFSAERLKGVDSTLKIQPAKLEDSAVYLCASSLVSGTHNEQFFGPGTRLTVL.

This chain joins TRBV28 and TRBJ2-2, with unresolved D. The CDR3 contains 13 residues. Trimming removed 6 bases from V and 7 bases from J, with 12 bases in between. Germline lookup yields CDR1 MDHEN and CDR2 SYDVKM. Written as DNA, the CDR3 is TGTGCCAGCAGCTATCGGGTTGACGGGGAGCTGTTTTTT. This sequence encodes CASSYRVDGELFF.

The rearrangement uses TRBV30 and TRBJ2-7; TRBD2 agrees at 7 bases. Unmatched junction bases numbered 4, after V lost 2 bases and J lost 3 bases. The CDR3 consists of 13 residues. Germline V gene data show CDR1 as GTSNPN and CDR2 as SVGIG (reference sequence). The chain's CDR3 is CAWSLGGGYEQYF. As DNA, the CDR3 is TGTGCCTGGAGTCTGGGGGGGGGCTACGAGCAGTACTTC.